This TCR beta chain emerged from a study of identifying expanded T cells in peripheral blood (dated by TCRdb to between 2018 and 2021). For context, the study as a whole: Technical replicates were generated by sequencing separate aliquots of the same genomic DNA pool, with four replicates compared pairwise.

The immunoSEQ Assay, which relies on bias-controlled multiplex PCR amplification of genomic DNA, was used to profile TCRbeta CDR3 regions. Per the authors' processing: The absolute abundance of each unique TCRbeta CDR3 region was quantified after sequences were collapsed and filtered. Differential abundance was tested with two models: a binomial (Fisher-equivalent) model and a beta-binomial model that adds time-dependent variance fitted from healthy donors. Any clone with fewer than 5 combined templates was excluded, and a clone was called differentially abundant if its Benjamini-Hochberg FDR was below 0.01. Using the form v = (b*log(k)+a)^2, the beta-binomial variance was modeled as a function of the total template count across the two samples. TCRdb holds this immuneACCESS table with in-frame rearrangements only. Some clones are missing; in checked studies, unresolved V genes explain under half, and the rest has no known cause. Clonal size and the V and J genes are those of that table, whereas D and trimming came from the DNA. This sample lists 84,000 or so clones; 89% were detected once. Roughly 3.1% of the sample is held by the ten biggest clonotypes.

During the collection period, no immune events, such as infections, were documented for the healthy donors. Healthy-donor blood repertoires served as a training cohort to calibrate time-dependent variance in a beta-binomial model of T-cell clone differential abundance. The training cohort included around ten healthy donors, of whom 3 were female and 7 were male. Donor ages ranged from about 25 to 64 years, with an average of roughly 47 years. Obtained from a commercial supplier, whole blood was collected from each healthy donor at three time points set two weeks apart. For immunosequencing, genomic DNA was extracted from unsorted whole blood. Beyond this particular receptor, the publication reports: Between technical replicates the binomial model flagged about 1.2 differentially abundant clones, whereas over around two weeks the binomial model flagged about 15 and over about 4 weeks 19 to 20. Across all healthy-donor time intervals, the beta-binomial model significantly lowered both the number of clones called differentially abundant and the false-positive rate. The authors expected that biological variance in healthy repertoires might rise further over much longer intervals, such as months to years. In all healthy donors, the variance in clone template counts between samples taken two weeks apart rose significantly as total template count increased.

Turning to this clone: There is no known antigen for this receptor. Per-base qualities were not stored, and no clone one base away is much larger.

The specimen sequenced was blood. This TCR came from a person aged 18-70 years in good health.

The CDR3 region reads CSAHSGRRNEQFF. The nucleotides read TGCAGCGCTCATAGCGGGAGACGCAATGAGCAGTTCTTC. The sequence joins TRBV29-1 to TRBJ2-1; 9 central bases correspond to TRBD2. After removal of 7 bases from V and 6 bases from J, the junction retains 7 bases not matched to a gene. The CDR3 contains 13 residues, cysteine and phenylalanine counted. Just the 39-base CDR3 DNA is kept, in frame starting at base 1. The germline V gene sets CDR1 to SQVTM and CDR2 to ANQGSEA.